This T cell receptor beta chain was captured by sequencing in a study of CD8+ T cells in alopecia areata. As for treatment: oral pan-JAK inhibitor, 5-10 mg twice daily. Germline CDR1 reads SGHDN; CDR2 reads FVKESK. This CDR3 region has 16 residues. Losses at the gene ends were 2 bases for V and 5 bases for J; bases not matched to a gene: 11. RNA, once extracted, was reverse transcribed into cDNA for use as the sequencing template. Repertoires were generated with immunoSEQ multiplex PCR, while TCRdb's copy carries only in-frame clones and drops some. The data contain roughly 60,000 clones, roughly 50% of them singletons. Broader study findings: Affected scalp, especially in alopecia totalis/universalis, had a higher clonality than normal scalp did. The study also sequences resident alphabeta T cells of normal skin in scalp samples.

A word on this clone: No antigen is known for it.

The chain uses TRBV14 and TRBJ2-5; 7 bases match TRBD1. The material was CD8+ T cells sorted from blood, obtained at approximately week 36, from a patient treated with tofacitinib. The sequence derives from a human donor with alopecia areata. The CDR3 loop reads CASSQPSTGPEETQYF. As DNA, the CDR3 is TGTGCCAGCAGCCAACCCTCGACAGGGCCAGAGGAGACCCAGTACTTC.